This TCR beta chain stems from a study of human T cells and chemical hapten exposure. Study as a whole: Variability of per-sample TCR yields stemmed mainly from small differences in pooled library volume. Overall study results and limits: No alteration of TCRs above 1 in 1000 frequency was seen with DPC sensitization.

Trimming pared 0 bases from V and 9 bases from J, leaving 9 bases between. The CDR3 has 13 amino acids. Germline CDR1 and CDR2: ENHRY and SYGVKD. Time point indicated: healthy volunteer bleed at 6 weeks. Extraction of total RNA was performed on unfractionated whole blood. As to this clonotype: What it recognizes is unknown.

The library attached unique molecular identifiers to individual cDNA molecules. Original data processing: Per sample, the median was about 88,000 TCRs, with values from about 22,000 to 700,000. TCRdb analysed the RACE reads with MiXCR anew, one entry per CDR3 protein. It is TCRdb's table, rather than the study itself, that gives the V and J calls and clone size. Altogether approximately 59,000 distinct CDR3 sequences are present, around 6.1% being singletons, with the ten largest covering around 3.4%. The chain recombines TRBV10-3 with TRBJ1-5; D is ambiguous. The source of this sequence is a female donor in good health. Some clones in this sample may be carry-over from other donors' samples. Sequencing was carried out using whole blood. The CDR3 bases are TGTGCCATCAGTGAGTCGAAAGTACGGCCCCAGCATTTT. Translating it yields CAISESKVRPQHF.